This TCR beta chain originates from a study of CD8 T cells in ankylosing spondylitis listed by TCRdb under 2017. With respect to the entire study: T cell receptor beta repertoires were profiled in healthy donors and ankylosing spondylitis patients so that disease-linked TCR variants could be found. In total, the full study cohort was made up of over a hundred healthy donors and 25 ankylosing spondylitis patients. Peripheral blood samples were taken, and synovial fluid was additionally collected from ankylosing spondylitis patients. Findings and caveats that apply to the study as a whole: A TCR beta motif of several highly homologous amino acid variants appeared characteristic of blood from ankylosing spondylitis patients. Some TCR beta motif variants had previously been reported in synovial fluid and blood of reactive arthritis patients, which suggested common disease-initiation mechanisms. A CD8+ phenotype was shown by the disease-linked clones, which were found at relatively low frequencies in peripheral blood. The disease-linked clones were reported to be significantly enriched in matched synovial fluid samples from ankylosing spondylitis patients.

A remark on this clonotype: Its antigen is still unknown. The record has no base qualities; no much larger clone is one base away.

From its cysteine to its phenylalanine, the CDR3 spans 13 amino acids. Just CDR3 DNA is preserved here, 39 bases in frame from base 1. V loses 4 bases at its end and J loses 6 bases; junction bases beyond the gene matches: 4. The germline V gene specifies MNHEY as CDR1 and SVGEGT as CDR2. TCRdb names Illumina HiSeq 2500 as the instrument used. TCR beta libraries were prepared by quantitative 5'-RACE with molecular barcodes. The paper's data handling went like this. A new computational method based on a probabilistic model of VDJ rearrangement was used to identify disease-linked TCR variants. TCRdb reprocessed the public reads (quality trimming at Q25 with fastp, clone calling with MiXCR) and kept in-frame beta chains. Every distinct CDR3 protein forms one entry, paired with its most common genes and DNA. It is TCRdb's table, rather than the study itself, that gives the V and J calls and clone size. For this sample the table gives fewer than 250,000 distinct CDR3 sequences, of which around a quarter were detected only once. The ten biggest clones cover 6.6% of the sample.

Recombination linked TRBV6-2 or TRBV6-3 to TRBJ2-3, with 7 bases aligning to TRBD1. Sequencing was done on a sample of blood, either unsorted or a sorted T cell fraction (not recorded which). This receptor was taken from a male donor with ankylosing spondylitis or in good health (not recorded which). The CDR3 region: CASSSLRGDTQYF. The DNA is TGTGCCAGCAGTTCACTCAGGGGGGATACGCAGTATTTT.